The 4 T cell receptor beta chains in this list originate from one sample, sequenced in a study of cytomegalovirus exposure and HLA in healthy donors. This PCR relied on a set of 60 Vbeta primers and 13 Jbeta primers. The protocol was immunoSEQ multiplex PCR, while the TCRdb copy is restricted to in-frame clones and leaves out a portion. The repertoire has around 110,000 clones, over 75% of them found once; the top ten carry about 4.3%. The source material was PBMCs. These receptors were obtained from a male donor in good health and CMV-seronegative.

V usage is TRBV28 and J usage is TRBJ2-7, with no clear D. The CDR3 runs 15 residues. V lost 6 bases and J 3 bases, leaving 18 bases between the germline ends. Looked up from germline, CDR1 is MDHEN and CDR2 is SYDVKM. The CDR3 sequence: CASRTAGNSLYEQYF. The DNA for the CDR3 is TGTGCCAGCAGGACGGCCGGAAATAGCCTCTACGAGCAGTACTTC.

The rearrangement joins TRBV11-2 to TRBJ1-2; 11 bases are shared with TRBD1. J gave up 7 bases and V 4 bases, and 2 bases lay outside the gene matches. Germline CDR1 is SGHAT and CDR2 is FQNNGV. The CDR3 runs 13 residues. DNA for the CDR3: TGTGCCAGCAGCTCGGACAGGGGGCTTGGCTACACCTTC. Its protein product is CASSSDRGLGYTF.

The J gene is TRBJ2-7, the V gene TRBV6-1; D is perhaps TRBD2 (5 bases). The CDR3 sequence is 17 residues long. CDR1 is MNHNS, CDR2 SASEGT, per germline. The V and J ends lost 2 bases and 0 bases respectively, with 17 bases between them. CDR3 DNA: TGTGCCAGCAGTGAAATCCCGATAGGGAGTTACTCCTACGAGCAGTACTTC. Its translation: CASSEIPIGSYSYEQYF.

The V and J genes are TRBV28 and TRBJ2-7; D is possibly TRBD2 (6 bases). This CDR3 spans 14 amino acids. Germline CDR1 is MDHEN and CDR2 is SYDVKM. With 6 bases removed from V and 4 bases from J, the gap between germline ends came to 16 bases. The CDR3 loop reads CASRGGGVVYEQYF. Written as DNA, the CDR3 is TGTGCCAGCAGGGGAGGAGGGGTTGTGTACGAGCAGTACTTC.